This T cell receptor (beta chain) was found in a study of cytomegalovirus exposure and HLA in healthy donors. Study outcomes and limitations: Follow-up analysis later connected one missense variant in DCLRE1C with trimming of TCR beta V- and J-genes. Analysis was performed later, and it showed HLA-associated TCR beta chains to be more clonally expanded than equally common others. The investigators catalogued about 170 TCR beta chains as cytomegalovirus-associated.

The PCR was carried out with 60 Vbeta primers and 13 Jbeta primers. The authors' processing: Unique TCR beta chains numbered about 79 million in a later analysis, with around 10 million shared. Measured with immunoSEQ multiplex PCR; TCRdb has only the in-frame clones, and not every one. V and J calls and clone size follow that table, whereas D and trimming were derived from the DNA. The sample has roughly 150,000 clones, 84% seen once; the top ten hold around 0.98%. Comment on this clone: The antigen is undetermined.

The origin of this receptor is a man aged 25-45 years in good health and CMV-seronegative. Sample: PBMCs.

CDR3 sequence: CASSLLTGGEQYF. For the CDR3, the DNA is TGTGCCAGCAGCCTCCTGACAGGGGGCGAGCAGTACTTC. The genes are TRBV7-3 and TRBJ2-7, with TRBD1 matching 9 bases. There are 13 residues in the CDR3. Germline V gene lookup returns CDR1 SGHTA and CDR2 FQGTGA. J was trimmed by 6 bases and V by 5 bases; bases with no gene match: 5.